Listed here are 7 T cell receptor beta chains from one sample, sequenced in a study of cytomegalovirus exposure and HLA in healthy donors. It was with 60 Vbeta and 13 Jbeta primers that the PCR ran. TCRdb's table, derived via immunoSEQ multiplex PCR, lists solely in-frame clones and lacks some. The sample comprises roughly 180,000 clones, roughly 88% of which are singletons, and 9.3% rests with the top ten. Sample: PBMCs. The receptors originated from a man aged 18 to 29 in good health and CMV-seropositive.

The chain carries TRBV20-1 and TRBJ1-1; D is undetermined. The CDR3 consists of 11 residues. Trimming pared 1 base from V and 5 bases from J, leaving 5 bases between. Germline CDR1 DFQATT, CDR2 SNEGSKA (reference sequence). The CDR3 nucleotides read TGCAGTGCTAGAGGGAGTACTGAAGCTTTCTTT. This codes for CSARGSTEAFF.

V usage is TRBV30 and J usage is TRBJ2-3; 9 nucleotides agree with TRBD1. The V and J ends lost 0 bases and 2 bases, in that order; junction bases with no gene match: 3. Germline V gene sequence: CDR1 GTSNPN, CDR2 SVGIG (reference sequence). This CDR3 contains 15 residues. CDR3 bases: TGTGCCTGGAGTGTTTGGGACAGGGACACAGATACGCAGTATTTT. Its protein is CAWSVWDRDTDTQYF.

In regard to this clone: The same CDR3 also results from other DNA sequences found in this sample. The CDR3 spells CASSIVAGGYTF. The CDR3 DNA is TGTGCCAGTAGTATAGTAGCGGGTGGCTACACCTTC. This chain links TRBV19 with TRBJ1-2; the D is unclear. The CDR3 is 12 amino acids. The ends were cut back, 1 base at V and 7 bases at J, with 7 bases in the middle. Germline V lookup: CDR1 LNHDA, CDR2 SQIVND (reference sequence). The full variable domain, rest sourced from reference TRBV19 and TRBJ1-2, is DGGITQSPKYLFRKEGQNVTLSCEQNLNHDAMYWYRQDPGQGLRLIYYSQIVNDFQKGDIAEGYSVSREKKESFPLTVTSAQKNPTAFYLCASSIVAGGYTFGSGTRLTVV.

The V call is TRBV6-6, the J call TRBJ1-2; a weak D match, TRBD1 (5 bases). Trimming took 0 bases from V and 3 from J, leaving 8 bases between them. The CDR3 is 14 amino acids. Germline V gene sequence: CDR1 MNHNY, CDR2 SVGAGI (reference sequence). CDR3 DNA: TGTGCCAGCAGTTACTCGAGCAGGGACTATGGCTACACCTTC. Protein product: CASSYSSRDYGYTF.

V gene TRBV14 combines with J gene TRBJ2-2, with 8 bases lining up with TRBD2. The CDR3 is made up of 17 amino acids. After removal of 3 bases from V and 1 base from J, the junction contained 7 bases not matched to a gene. Germline V gives CDR1 SGHDN, CDR2 FVKESK. The CDR3, as DNA: TGTGCCAGCAGCCAGTTAGGCGGGGGGAAGAACACCGGGGAGCTGTTTTTT. Translation: CASSQLGGGKNTGELFF.

The chain joins TRBV27 to TRBJ2-5; 8 bases line up with TRBD1. The last part of the DNA fits TRBJ2-7 better; the J call may be wrong. Germline V lookup: CDR1 MNHEY, CDR2 SMNVEV (reference sequence). There are 14 residues in the CDR3. The CDR3 nucleotides are TGTGCCAGCAGTTTGAAACAGGGGGGCTACGAGCAGTACTTC. Amino acids: CASSLKQGGYEQYF.

CDR3 in amino acids: CASSLWTGRTDTQYF. The DNA for the CDR3 is TGCGCCAGCAGCCTATGGACAGGGCGCACAGATACGCAGTATTTT. The chain links TRBV5-1 to TRBJ2-3; TRBD1 aligns across 8 bases. The junction had 5 bases not matched to a gene; V was cut back by 4 bases and J by 1 base. The length of the CDR3 is 15 residues. CDR1 and CDR2 (germline): SGHRS, YFSETQ.